This TCR beta chain was sequenced for a study of Ad26.COV2.S vaccination and SARS-CoV-2 variants (TCRdb year 2021). A note on the overall study: Donors in the vaccine arm were drawn from COV1001, a multicentre, randomized, double-blind, placebo-controlled phase I-IIa trial testing Ad26.COV2.S in healthy adults. A total of 32 samples were included in the TCR-sequenced set, comprising approximately 20 Ad26.COV2.S vaccine recipients, 5 placebo recipients and 8 SARS-CoV-2 convalescent individuals. TCRbeta repertoire sequencing was used to assess the specificity and breadth of SARS-CoV-2-reactive T cell receptors after Ad26.COV2.S vaccination. Ad26.COV2.S was administered intramuscularly at 5 x 10^10 or 1 x 10^11 viral particles, either as a single shot or as two shots given 56 days apart. Trial participants were randomized into five groups of five, in which low-dose or high-dose Ad26.COV2.S was given once or twice, or placebo was given on both occasions. Investigators remained blinded to trial group allocation during experiments and outcome assessment.

Taken with the paper, the label for treatment or condition translates to: about 20 received Ad26.COV2.S at low or high dose, single or two shots; 5 received placebo; per-sample allocation not given. Repertoires of vaccine and placebo recipients were sequenced from samples collected on day 63 after the first injection. Cohort 1b enrolled 25 adults aged 18-55 years at a single site in Boston, USA, between 29 July and 7 August 2020. As a vaccine, Ad26.COV2.S was a replication-incompetent adenovirus type 26 vector that expressed a prefusion-stabilized SARS-CoV-2 spike protein derived from the original Wuhan strain. The immunoSEQ Assay was the method used to sequence TCRbeta CDR3 regions. After extraction, genomic DNA underwent amplification by bias-controlled multiplex PCR, followed by high-throughput sequencing. Regarding the original processing steps: To quantify the absolute abundance of each unique TCRbeta CDR3 region, sequences were collapsed and filtered. T cell fraction was estimated by normalizing TCRbeta template counts to usable DNA, which was measured by amplifying reference genes present in all nucleated cells. Repertoire TCRs were annotated as SARS-CoV-2-specific by exact matching of V gene, CDR3 amino acid sequence and J gene to a known reactive TCR set. MIRA supplied the reference SARS-CoV-2 TCR set, which was filtered for enrichment in COVID-19-positive ImmuneCODE repertoires so that public or cross-reactive TCRs were removed. Using the MIRA antigens, annotated TCRs were further analysed by specific ORF or by position within an ORF. Breadth was defined as the number of annotated unique rearrangements divided by the total number of unique productive rearrangements, and depth was defined as the summed frequency of the annotated unique rearrangements. TCR breadth was compared between groups using two-sided Wilcoxon rank-sum tests. TCRdb re-hosts the immuneACCESS table, in-frame sequences only. Its copies lack some clones; in the studies checked, an unresolved V gene accounts for under half of them, and the cause for the rest is not known. V, J and clone size reflect that table, while D and trimming were determined from the DNA. Across this sample there are fewer than 400,000 clones, with about 86% seen only once. Roughly 1.9% of the sample is taken by the ten largest.

Measured from the cysteine to the phenylalanine, the CDR3 is 14 residues long. Only CDR3 DNA remains: 42 bases, in frame from the first base. V gives up 6 bases and J gives up 4 bases, and the segment between their germline ends measures 15 bases. Sequences MNHEY (CDR1) and SVGEGT (CDR2) are obtained from the germline V gene. A word on this clone: This clone's antigen is unknown. The input lacks base qualities; no much larger clone sits a single base away.

Results the study describes overall, beyond this receptor: Higher spike-specific TCR breadth was observed in Ad26.COV2.S recipients than in placebo recipients (P = 0.0014). It was noted by the authors that total T cell responses may have been underestimated by the TCR breadth and depth analyses. Non-spike TCR breadth was comparable between vaccine and placebo recipients, consistent with the vaccine containing only spike. After vaccination, substantial breadth of spike-specific CD8+ and CD4+ T cell responses was reported. The study lacked the statistical power to compare responses across vaccine doses or regimens.

Sequenced here: peripheral blood, sampled in a trial of Ad26.COV2.S vaccine versus placebo. The V and J segments used are TRBV6-2 or TRBV6-3 and TRBJ1-2; TRBD1 could be the D gene, as 5 bases match. The receptor's source is a person aged 18 to 65 who received the Ad26.COV2.S COVID-19 vaccine or a placebo. The sequenced DNA: TGTGCCAGCAGCCCAGGGCGAAGGGCCTATGGCTACACCTTC. The resulting protein is CASSPGRRAYGYTF.